The sequence of this TCR beta chain was determined in a study of cytomegalovirus exposure and HLA in healthy donors. Study-level results: Later on, an analysis showed TCR association rates differing by HLA locus, with DRB1 the most and HLA-C the fewest.

Regarding this clone: The antigen remains unidentified.

The CDR3 runs to 15 residues. The J segment lost 5 bases and the V segment lost 3 bases, leaving 5 bases of the junction unmatched. Germline V gene lookup returns CDR1 SGHTA and CDR2 FQGNSA. Use of 60 Vbeta and 13 Jbeta primers characterized the PCR. Original analysis: A later analysis tallied 80 million or so unique TCR beta chains, about 9.9 million of them shared. The assay was immunoSEQ multiplex PCR, and TCRdb's table has in-frame clones only and misses some. V, J and clone size reflect that table, while D and trimming were determined from the DNA. The table has a few hundred thousand clones, over 60% seen once.

Material: PBMCs. The origin of this receptor is a man aged 35 to 55 in good health and CMV-seronegative. This rearrangement joins TRBV7-2 to TRBJ2-1; the match to TRBD1 covers 9 bases. The CDR3 region has the DNA TGTGCCAGCAGCTTGGGACAGGGAATGGACAATGAGCAGTTCTTC. It encodes CASSLGQGMDNEQFF. The whole variable domain, filled in from reference TRBV7-2 and TRBJ2-1, reads GAGVSQSPSNKVTEKGKDVELRCDPISGHTALYWYRQSLGQGLEFLIYFQGNSAPDKSGLPSDRFSAERTGGSVSTLTIQRTQQEDSAVYLCASSLGQGMDNEQFFGPGTRLTVL.